The 10 T cell receptor beta chains below were found in one sample sequenced in a study of tumor-infiltrating lymphocytes in oesophageal squamous cell carcinoma. In TCRdb, the PCR reads were re-called with MiXCR into one record per CDR3 protein. The table includes under 9,500 distinct CDR3 sequences, around 64% detected once. The sequenced sample consisted of esophageal tumor tissue. These receptors all stem from a female donor with esophageal squamous cell carcinoma.

This clonotype counts as medium-sized. The V call is TRBV7-8, the J call TRBJ2-3; 7 nucleotides match TRBD2. V shed 3 bases, J shed 4 bases, and the junction held 7 bases outside the gene matches. CDR1 and CDR2 (germline): SGHVS, FQNEAQ. This CDR3 has 15 residues. CDR3 residues: CASSFRGRGPDTQYF. CDR3 nucleotides: TGTGCCAGCAGCTTTCGCGGGAGAGGCCCAGATACGCAGTATTTT.

This chain links TRBV7-6 with TRBJ2-1; D unclear. The V end was cut by 1 base, the J end by 10 bases, with 5 bases between. Germline V lookup: CDR1 SGHVS, CDR2 FNYEAQ. This CDR3 comprises 11 residues. The DNA for the CDR3 is TGTGCCAGCAGCTTAGTGGACGAGCAGTTCTTC. As protein: CASSLVDEQFF.

V and J are TRBV7-2 and TRBJ2-4; D may be TRBD1 (6 bases). Germline CDR1 is SGHTA and CDR2 is FQGNSA. V was trimmed by 0 bases and J by 8 bases, leaving 8 bases between them. The CDR3 loop spans 13 amino acids. Written as DNA, the CDR3 is TGTGCCAGCAGCTTAGCTGGGACACACATTCAGTACTTC. Amino acids: CASSLAGTHIQYF.

The chain links TRBV6-1 to TRBJ2-4; D is possibly TRBD1 or TRBD2 (5 bases each). The DNA end is a closer match to TRBJ2-7, so the J assignment may be wrong. Germline-derived CDR1 and CDR2 are MNHNS and SASEGT. This CDR3 region has 18 residues. The DNA of the CDR3 is TGTGCCAGCAGGGAACACGGGCAGGGCAGATGGGGGACCTACGAGCAGTACTTC. It codes for CASREHGQGRWGTYEQYF.

The table lists this clonotype with a few counts. The V call is TRBV11-2, the J call TRBJ2-7; possibly TRBD1 or TRBD2 for D (5 bases each). Per the germline V gene, CDR1 is SGHAT and CDR2 is FQNNGV. This CDR3 is 13 amino acids long. Deletions cut 7 bases from V and 2 bases from J, with 12 bases between. The CDR3 DNA reads TGTGCCAGCACCCCGGGGCGCACCTACGAGCAGTACTTC. Amino acid sequence: CASTPGRTYEQYF.

The chain uses TRBV6-6 and TRBJ2-3, with TRBD2 matching 9 bases. TRBJ2-1 matches the DNA end more closely, so the J call is doubtful. The length of the CDR3 is 19 residues. Germline V lookup: CDR1 MNHNY, CDR2 SVGAGI (reference sequence). Here the CDR3 DNA reads TGTGCCAGCAGTTACGCCGGACTAGCGTTTTACTCGGCGTACAATGAGCAGTTCTTC. This sequence encodes CASSYAGLAFYSAYNEQFF.

The rearrangement uses TRBV6-6 and TRBJ2-4; 9 bases match TRBD1. CDR1 is MNHNY, CDR2 SVGAGI, per germline (reference sequence). CDR3 length equals 17 residues. The V and J ends lost 2 bases and 2 bases, in that order; junction bases with no gene match: 7. The CDR3 here is CASSYRGTGKTKNIQYF. The CDR3 DNA follows: TGTGCCAGCAGTTACAGAGGGACAGGGAAGACCAAAAACATTCAGTACTTC.

In this sample, this clonotype turned up a few times. The J gene is TRBJ2-3, the V gene TRBV7-8, with 7 bases fitting TRBD2. Germline V gene sequence: CDR1 SGHVS, CDR2 FQNEAQ. The CDR3 has 16 residues. J was trimmed by 4 bases and V by 2 bases; bases with no gene match: 9. The CDR3 here is CASSLSGAGAADTQYF. The CDR3 bases are TGTGCCAGCAGCTTATCCGGGGCGGGAGCCGCAGATACGCAGTATTTT.

Concerning this clonotype: The CDR3 does not close with the conserved phenylalanine or tryptophan, likely indicating a read error. The DNA is left out, because the CDR3 cannot be placed on it with certainty; the CDR3 is given as TCRdb lists it. The chain couples TRBV7-4 to TRBJ2-6; the table gives TRBD2 as D, unverified against the DNA. The CDR3 spans 15 residues, counting both ends. From germline, CDR1 is SGHVT and CDR2 SQSDAQ. The CDR3 sequence is CASSLEYGSGYTFGA.

The rearrangement joins TRBV30 to TRBJ2-3, with TRBD1 matching 7 bases. Judging by the DNA end, TRBJ2-1 fits better; the J call may be wrong. Germline-derived CDR1 and CDR2 are GTSNPN and SVGIG (reference sequence). The CDR3 spans 18 residues. CDR3 in DNA: TGTGCCTGGAGTGTACGTTCCAAAGGGGGCCTCTCCTACAATGAGCAGTTCTTC. Its protein product is CAWSVRSKGGLSYNEQFF.